This T cell receptor beta chain was recovered during a study of radiotherapy plus CTLA-4 blockade in lung cancer. CDR1 MNHNS and CDR2 SASEGT come from the germline V gene. This CDR3 has 13 residues. The V end lost 4 bases, the J end lost 2 bases, and 6 bases lay between the germline ends. Data came from immunoSEQ multiplex PCR; TCRdb stores just in-frame clones and leaves some out. Found here are some 70,000 clones, around three quarters of them singletons; the top ten hold 10%. The chain carries TRBV6-1 and TRBJ1-5; D is unresolved. This sequence was found in a human donor with non-small cell lung cancer who had a complete response to radiotherapy plus ipilimumab. Source: peripheral blood, taken from a patient treated with radiotherapy plus ipilimumab. This chain's CDR3 is CASSGSGNQPQHF. The DNA of the CDR3 is TGTGCCAGCAGTGGATCGGGCAATCAGCCCCAGCATTTT.